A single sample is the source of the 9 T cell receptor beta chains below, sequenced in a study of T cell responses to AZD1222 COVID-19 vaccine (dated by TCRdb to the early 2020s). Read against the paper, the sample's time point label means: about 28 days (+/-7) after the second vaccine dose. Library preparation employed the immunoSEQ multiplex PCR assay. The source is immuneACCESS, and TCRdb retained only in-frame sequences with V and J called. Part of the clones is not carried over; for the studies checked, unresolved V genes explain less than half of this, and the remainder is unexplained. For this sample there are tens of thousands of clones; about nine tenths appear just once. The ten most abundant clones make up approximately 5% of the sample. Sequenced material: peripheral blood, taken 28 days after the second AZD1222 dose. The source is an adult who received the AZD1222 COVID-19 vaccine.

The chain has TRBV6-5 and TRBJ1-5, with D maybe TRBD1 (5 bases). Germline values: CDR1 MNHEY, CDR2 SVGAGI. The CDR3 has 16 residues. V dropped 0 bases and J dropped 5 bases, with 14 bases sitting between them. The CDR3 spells CASSYSGPKTDQPQHF. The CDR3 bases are TGTGCCAGCAGTTACTCGGGACCCAAGACGGATCAGCCCCAGCATTTT.

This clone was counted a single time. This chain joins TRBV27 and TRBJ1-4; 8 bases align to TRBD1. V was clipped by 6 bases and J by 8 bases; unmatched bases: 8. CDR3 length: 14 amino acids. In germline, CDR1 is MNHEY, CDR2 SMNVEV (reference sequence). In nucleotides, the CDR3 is TGTGCCAGCAGGGCAGGGGGCGCCGGCGAAAAACTGTTTTTT. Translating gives CASRAGGAGEKLFF.

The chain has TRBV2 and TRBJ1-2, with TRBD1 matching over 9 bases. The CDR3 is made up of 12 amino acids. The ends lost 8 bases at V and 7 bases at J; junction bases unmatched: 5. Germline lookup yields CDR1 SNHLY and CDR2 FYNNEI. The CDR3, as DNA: TGTGCCAGCGGCCAGGACAGGGGTGGCTACACCTTC. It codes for CASGQDRGGYTF.

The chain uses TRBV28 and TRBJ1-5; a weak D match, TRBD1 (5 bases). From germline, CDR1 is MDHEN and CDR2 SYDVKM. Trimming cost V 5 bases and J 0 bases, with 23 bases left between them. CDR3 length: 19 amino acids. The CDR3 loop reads CASSLGVGRGTYSNQPQHF. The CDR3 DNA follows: TGTGCCAGCAGTCTCGGGGTCGGTAGGGGCACTTATAGCAATCAGCCCCAGCATTTT.

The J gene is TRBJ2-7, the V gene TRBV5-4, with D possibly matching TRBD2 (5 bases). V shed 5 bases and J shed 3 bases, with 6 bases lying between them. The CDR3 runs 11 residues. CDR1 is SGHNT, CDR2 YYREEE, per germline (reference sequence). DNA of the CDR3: TGTGCCAGCAGTCGGGACTACGAGCAGTACTTC. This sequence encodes CASSRDYEQYF. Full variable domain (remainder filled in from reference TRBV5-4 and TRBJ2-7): ETGVTQSPTHLIKTRGQQVTLRCSSQSGHNTVSWYQQALGQGPQFIFQYYREEENGRGNFPPRFSGLQFPNYSSELNVNALELDDSALYLCASSRDYEQYFGPGTRLTVT.

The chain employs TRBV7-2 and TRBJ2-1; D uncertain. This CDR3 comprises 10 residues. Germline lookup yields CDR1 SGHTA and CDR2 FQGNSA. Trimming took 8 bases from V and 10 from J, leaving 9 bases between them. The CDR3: CASGRREQFF. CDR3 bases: TGTGCCAGCGGGCGGAGAGAGCAGTTCTTC. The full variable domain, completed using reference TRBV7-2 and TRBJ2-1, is GAGVSQSPSNKVTEKGKDVELRCDPISGHTALYWYRQSLGQGLEFLIYFQGNSAPDKSGLPSDRFSAERTGGSVSTLTIQRTQQEDSAVYLCASGRREQFFGPGTRLTVL.

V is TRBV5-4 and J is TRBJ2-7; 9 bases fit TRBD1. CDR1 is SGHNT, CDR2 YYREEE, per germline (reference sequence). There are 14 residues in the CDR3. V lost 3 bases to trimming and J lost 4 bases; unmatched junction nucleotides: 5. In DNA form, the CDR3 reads TGTGCCAGCAGCTCCCCGGGACAGGGTTACGAGCAGTACTTC. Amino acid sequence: CASSSPGQGYEQYF.

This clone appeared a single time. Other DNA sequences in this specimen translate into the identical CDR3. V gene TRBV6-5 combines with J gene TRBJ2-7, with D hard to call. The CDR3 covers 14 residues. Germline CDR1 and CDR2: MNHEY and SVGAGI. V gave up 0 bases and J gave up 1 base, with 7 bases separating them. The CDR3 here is CASSYSGQSYEQYF. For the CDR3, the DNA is TGTGCCAGCAGTTACTCAGGCCAGTCCTACGAGCAGTACTTC.

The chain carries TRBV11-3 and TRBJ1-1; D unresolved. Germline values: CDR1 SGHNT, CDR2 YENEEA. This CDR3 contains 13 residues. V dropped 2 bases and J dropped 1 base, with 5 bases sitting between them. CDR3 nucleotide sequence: TGTGCCAGCAGCTTACGGTGGAACACTGAAGCTTTCTTT. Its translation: CASSLRWNTEAFF.